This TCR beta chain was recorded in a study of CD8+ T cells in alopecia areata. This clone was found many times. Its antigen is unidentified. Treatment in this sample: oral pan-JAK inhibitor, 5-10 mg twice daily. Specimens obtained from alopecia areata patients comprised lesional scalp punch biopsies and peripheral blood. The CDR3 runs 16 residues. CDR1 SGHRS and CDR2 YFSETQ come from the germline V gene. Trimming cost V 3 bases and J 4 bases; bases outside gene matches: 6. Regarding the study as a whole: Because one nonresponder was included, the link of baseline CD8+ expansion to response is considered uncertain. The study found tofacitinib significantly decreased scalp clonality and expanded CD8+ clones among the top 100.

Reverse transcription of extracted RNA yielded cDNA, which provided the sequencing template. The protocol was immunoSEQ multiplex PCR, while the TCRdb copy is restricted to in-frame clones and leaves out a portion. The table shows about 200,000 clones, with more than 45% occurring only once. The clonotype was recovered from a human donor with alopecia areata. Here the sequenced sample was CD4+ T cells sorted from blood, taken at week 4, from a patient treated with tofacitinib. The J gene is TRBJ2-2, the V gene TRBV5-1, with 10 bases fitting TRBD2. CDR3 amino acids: CASSSQRGGRTGELFF. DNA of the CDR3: TGCGCCAGCAGCTCTCAGCGGGGGGGCCGCACCGGGGAGCTGTTTTTT.